The next 26 T cell receptor beta chains were all read from a single sample in a study of T cells in Graves' hyperthyroidism and ophthalmopathy. The CDR3 regions of TCR beta were amplified from RNA transcripts. An initial round of RT-PCR targeting the TCR CDR3 relied on the HTBI primer set. One entry per CDR3 protein results from TCRdb running MiXCR on the multiplex PCR reads. The sample lists about 500,000 distinct CDR3 sequences; 17% were seen once. The sample consisted of blood. The source of these receptors is a woman aged 18 to 35 with Graves' ophthalmopathy.

On this clonotype: This may come from a read error, since a much larger clone is one base off. The genes are TRBV28 and TRBJ1-5; D unresolved. The V gene's germline CDR1 is MDHEN and CDR2 SYDVKM. This CDR3 region has 14 residues. The CDR3 DNA reads as TGTGCCAGCAGTTTATACCAGAGCAATCAGCCCCAGCGTTTT. Its translation is CASSLYQSNQPQRF.

This clonotype was found many times. The CDR3 here is CASIRLAVEQFF. CDR3 bases: TGTGCCAGCATACGGCTAGCGGTTGAGCAGTTCTTC. The chain has TRBV2 and TRBJ2-1; 7 bases agree with TRBD2. Trimming cost V 7 bases and J 9 bases; bases outside gene matches: 6. Germline-derived CDR1 and CDR2 are SNHLY and FYNNEI. The CDR3 is 12 amino acids.

The chain carries TRBV12-3 or TRBV12-4 and TRBJ2-1, with 8 bases fitting TRBD1. This CDR3 comprises 15 residues. Losses at the gene ends were 3 bases for V and 0 bases for J; bases not matched to a gene: 1. The DNA of the CDR3 is TGTGCCAGCAGTTTGGACAGGGACTCCTACAATGAGCAGTTCTTC. It encodes CASSLDRDSYNEQFF.

This clonotype occurred many times. The chain is built from TRBV2 and TRBJ2-7, with 7 bases aligning to TRBD1. Germline CDR1 reads SNHLY; CDR2 reads FYNNEI. J gave up 2 bases and V 7 bases, and 8 bases lay outside the gene matches. The CDR3 is 14 amino acids. CDR3 sequence reads: CASNDRVLTYEQYF. In nucleotides, the CDR3 is TGTGCCAGCAATGACAGGGTGCTAACCTACGAGCAGTACTTC.

This clonotype was picked up a small number of times. The J gene is TRBJ2-1, the V gene TRBV5-1; TRBD1 or TRBD2 may be the D gene (6 bases each). The ends were cut back, 3 bases at V and 1 base at J, with 14 bases in the middle. This CDR3 has 16 amino acids. Per the germline V gene, CDR1 is SGHRS and CDR2 is YFSETQ. In DNA form, the CDR3 reads TGCGCCAGCAGCTCGAACGGGGGCAGATCCTACAATGAGCAGTTCTTC. It specifies CASSSNGGRSYNEQFF.

At least ten counts were recorded for this clonotype. The V and J genes are TRBV20-1 and TRBJ1-5; D remains unclear. The CDR3 totals 15 residues. CDR1 is DFQATT and CDR2 is SNEGSKA in the germline V gene (reference sequence). V dropped 5 bases and J dropped 2 bases, with 16 bases sitting between them. CDR3 sequence reads: CSASAETGGNQPQHF. The CDR3, as DNA: TGCAGTGCTTCCGCCGAAACCGGGGGCAATCAGCCCCAGCATTTT.

This clonotype occurred a few times. The chain carries TRBV15 and TRBJ2-1; TRBD2 agrees at 10 bases. CDR1 and CDR2 from the germline V gene are LNHNV and YYDKDF (reference sequence). V lost 5 bases, J lost 4 bases, and 5 bases stayed unmatched. The CDR3 is 15 residues long. The CDR3 DNA reads as TGTGCCACCAGCCGCGGACTAGCGGAGTACAATGAGCAGTTCTTC. Protein: CATSRGLAEYNEQFF.

The chain joins TRBV28 to TRBJ1-5; 7 bases are shared with TRBD1. This CDR3 is built from 13 residues. Germline CDR1 reads MDHEN; CDR2 reads SYDVKM. The ends lost 10 bases at V and 6 bases at J; junction bases unmatched: 9. The CDR3 loop reads CAILEGAGQPQHF. CDR3 nucleotide sequence: TGTGCCATTCTAGAGGGGGCTGGTCAGCCCCAGCATTTT.

This clonotype appeared many times. This sequence joins TRBV6-5 and TRBJ1-1, with TRBD1 identical over 10 bases. CDR3 length: 15 amino acids. The germline CDR1 and CDR2 sequences are MNHEY and SVGAGI. The J segment lost 7 bases and the V segment lost 0 bases, leaving 5 bases of the junction unmatched. In nucleotides, the CDR3 is TGTGCCAGCAGTTACTCACCGGACAGGGGGGGTGAAGCTTTCTTT. Translation: CASSYSPDRGGEAFF.

This clonotype appeared once. This clone may be a read error of a much larger clone one base away. V gene TRBV20-1 combines with J gene TRBJ2-3; possible D gene TRBD2, 6 bases. The germline V gene encodes CDR1 DFQATT and CDR2 SNEGSKA (reference sequence). CDR3 size: 15 residues. V lost 7 bases, J lost 0 bases, and 17 bases lay in between. Here the CDR3 DNA reads TGCAGTGTCCACCCCCTAGCGTTTAGCACAGATACGCAGTATTTT. It translates to CSVHPLAFSTDTQYF.

This clonotype was counted a few times. The CDR3, as DNA: TGTGCCAGCAGCCAAGGGGCTCTAGCGAGCTACGAGCAGTACTTC. It translates to CASSQGALASYEQYF. The chain uses TRBV3-1 and TRBJ2-7; perhaps TRBD2 as D (6 bases). Germline assignment: CDR1 LGHDT and CDR2 YNNKEL (reference sequence). CDR3 length: 15 residues. V lost 1 base and J lost 3, with 13 bases in between.

V is TRBV6-1 and J is TRBJ1-6; D is undetermined. The CDR3 is 12 residues long. Trimming shortened V by 7 bases and J by 9 bases, and 10 bases separated the two germline ends. Germline CDR1 MNHNS, CDR2 SASEGT. DNA for the CDR3: TGTGCCAGCACCTCACGGGGTTCACCCCTCCACTTT. Translation: CASTSRGSPLHF.

This clonotype was seen many times. The chain uses TRBV24-1 and TRBJ2-3, with 10 bases matching TRBD2. The trim removed 3 bases at V and 1 base at J, leaving 15 bases unmatched. The CDR3 has 20 residues. CDR1 KGHDR and CDR2 SFDVKD come from the germline V gene. This CDR3 reads CATSDGEGGGAGGGTDTQYF. DNA of the CDR3: TGTGCCACCAGTGATGGAGAGGGGGGAGGAGCGGGGGGGGGCACAGATACGCAGTATTTT.

In its sample, this clonotype was seen many times. The chain carries TRBV27 and TRBJ2-7; D gene ambiguous. This CDR3 region has 10 residues. Germline loops: CDR1 MNHEY, CDR2 SMNVEV (reference sequence). Trimming took off 8 bases at V and 4 bases at J, with 6 bases between the two ends. The CDR3 region has the DNA TGTGCCAGCGTAACGTACGAGCAGTACTTC. Its protein product is CASVTYEQYF.

This clonotype was seen ten or more times. The V call is TRBV7-9, the J call TRBJ2-1, with D possibly matching TRBD2 (7 bases). Germline CDR1 is SEHNR and CDR2 is FQNEAQ (reference sequence). Trimming shortened V by 4 bases and J by 8 bases, and 21 bases separated the two germline ends. This CDR3 comprises 16 residues. CDR3 region: CASSSSVGGRIYEQFF. DNA of the CDR3: TGTGCCAGCAGCTCCTCCGTGGGGGGGCGCATCTATGAGCAGTTCTTC.

CDR3 sequence (DNA): TGTGCCAGCAGTGACCCATCCGGACAGGGGAGCCTTGGGCAGTTCTTC. Amino acids: CASSDPSGQGSLGQFF. This chain uses TRBV6-1 with TRBJ2-1; 9 bases are a match to TRBD1. Per the germline V gene, CDR1 is MNHNS and CDR2 is SASEGT. This CDR3 spans 16 amino acids. V shed 3 bases and J 12 bases; nucleotides not matched to a gene: 15.

This clonotype has only a few counts. V usage is TRBV20-1 and J usage is TRBJ2-7, with D uncertain. The germline V gene encodes CDR1 DFQATT and CDR2 SNEGSKA (reference sequence). Trimming left V 4 bases short and J 0 bases short, with 16 bases between. This CDR3 comprises 15 residues. DNA of the CDR3: TGCAGTGCTAACTCGAGAGACGTAAGCTCCTACGAGCAGTACTTC. Translation gives CSANSRDVSSYEQYF.

This clonotype was recorded at least ten times. This rearrangement joins TRBV28 to TRBJ2-3, with D unresolved. Trimming shortened V by 2 bases and J by 2 bases, and 14 bases separated the two germline ends. Germline V gives CDR1 MDHEN, CDR2 SYDVKM. This CDR3 has 16 amino acids. Written as DNA, the CDR3 is TGTGCCAGCAGTTTAGGTGTTAGCCAGCACACAGATACGCAGTATTTT. Translating it yields CASSLGVSQHTDTQYF.

At least ten counts were recorded for this clonotype. The chain carries TRBV7-3 and TRBJ2-1; possibly TRBD1 or TRBD2 for D (6 bases each). Germline lookup yields CDR1 SGHTA and CDR2 FQGTGA. V was clipped by 5 bases and J by 5 bases, with 19 bases between them. This CDR3 has 16 amino acids. As DNA, the CDR3 is TGTGCCAGCAGCCCGACGGGGGCGGGATATAACAATGAGCAGTTCTTC. Protein product: CASSPTGAGYNNEQFF.

This clonotype was observed many times. The chain recombines TRBV12-3 or TRBV12-4 with TRBJ1-2; D is uncertain. V dropped 5 bases and J dropped 7 bases, with 17 bases sitting between them. CDR3 size: 14 residues. CDR3 amino acids: CASSTRLAFTGYTF. CDR3 DNA sequence: TGTGCCAGCAGTACGCGACTTGCTTTCACTGGCTACACCTTC.

This clonotype was detected only a few times. The gene calls are TRBV11-2 and TRBJ2-4; maybe TRBD2 (5 bases). Germline CDR1 SGHAT, CDR2 FQNNGV. V dropped 5 bases and J dropped 10 bases, with 15 bases sitting between them. CDR3 length: 13 amino acids. The DNA of the CDR3 is TGTGCCAGCAGCCACCCTGGCAGCGGAATTCAGTACTTC. This gives the protein CASSHPGSGIQYF.

This clonotype came up many times. The chain links TRBV28 to TRBJ2-1; D may be TRBD2 (6 bases). From germline, CDR1 is MDHEN and CDR2 SYDVKM. V gave up 6 bases and J gave up 0 bases, with 15 bases separating them. CDR3 length equals 16 residues. CDR3 nucleotide sequence: TGTGCCAGCAGACCCTCGGGACTGGTCTCCTACAATGAGCAGTTCTTC. This translates into CASRPSGLVSYNEQFF.

In its sample, this clonotype was seen many times. V is TRBV30 and J is TRBJ1-2; D ambiguous. The CDR3 covers 15 residues. Trimming left V 0 bases short and J 3 bases short, with 14 bases between. Looked up from germline, CDR1 is GTSNPN and CDR2 is SVGIG (reference sequence). Written as DNA, the CDR3 is TGTGCCTGGAGTGTACGCGTAAATGCGGACTATGGCTACACCTTC. Translating gives CAWSVRVNADYGYTF.

This clonotype was observed at least ten times. The V gene is TRBV3-1, the J gene TRBJ2-1; the D gene is possibly TRBD2 (6 bases). This CDR3 has 18 amino acids. V lost 1 base and J 4 bases, leaving 20 bases between the germline ends. Germline-derived CDR1 and CDR2 are LGHDT and YNNKEL (reference sequence). The CDR3 nucleotides read TGTGCCAGCAGCCAAGCCGGTTCGCGGGGACTCCAGTACAATGAGCAGTTCTTC. Translating gives CASSQAGSRGLQYNEQFF.

This clonotype was counted many times. The rearrangement uses TRBV2 and TRBJ2-7; D ambiguous. The CDR3 has 11 amino acids. The germline CDR1 and CDR2 sequences are SNHLY and FYNNEI. With 6 bases removed from V and 3 bases from J, the gap between germline ends came to 6 bases. CDR3 sequence: CASSQSYEQYF. In DNA, the CDR3 is TGTGCCAGCAGCCAGAGCTACGAGCAGTACTTC.

This clonotype was counted a few times. J is TRBJ1-2 and V is TRBV30; 7 nucleotides align to TRBD1. There are 14 residues in the CDR3. Trimming removed 5 bases from V and 6 bases from J; junction bases left unmatched: 12. Per the germline V gene, CDR1 is GTSNPN and CDR2 is SVGIG (reference sequence). The DNA of the CDR3 is TGTGCCTGGCAGAGGACAGGAGAAGAGGATGGCTACACCTTC. It is translated as CAWQRTGEEDGYTF.